This note documents a single T cell receptor beta chain sequence. What it recognizes is unknown. The sample is drawn from a study of identical twins. Study outcomes and limitations: Abundant beta clonotypes from cord blood bore fewer insertions; memory repertoires lacked this pattern. Zero-insertion results could be subject to partial confounding by invariant MAIT and iNKT cells.

TCRdb processed the 5' RACE reads anew with MiXCR; each CDR3 protein has one entry. The table records 650,000 to 800,000 distinct CDR3 sequences, 8.6% of them present only once. This CDR3 spans 16 amino acids. V dropped 0 bases and J dropped 1 base, with 13 bases sitting between them. CDR1 is SGDLS, CDR2 YYNGEE, per germline. The sample also formed part of further work on yellow fever vaccine responses in identical twins. This second study says: Twins' vaccine T cell response reportedly gave the appearance of partial convergence and partial personalization.

The sample was PBMCs. The chain combines TRBV9 with TRBJ1-1; D is possibly TRBD1 (6 bases). The TCR sequence derives from a woman between 18 and 29 years old in good health. Here the CDR3 DNA reads TGTGCCAGCAGCGTAGCTCATAGGGGGGCGAACACTGAAGCTTTCTTT. This codes for CASSVAHRGANTEAFF. The variable domain in full, completed from reference TRBV9 and TRBJ1-1, reads DSGVTQTPKHLITATGQRVTLRCSPRSGDLSVYWYQQSLDQGLQFLIQYYNGEERAKGNILERFSAQQFPDLHSELNLSSLELGDSALYFCASSVAHRGANTEAFFGQGTRLTVV.